This T cell receptor beta chain was sequenced during a study of OX40 agonist ivuxolimab in advanced cancers. Findings of the study overall: Antigens targeted by the expanded peripheral T cells were not determined. Among the least clonally expanded were partial responders at 0.1-3.0 mg/kg.

This CDR3 region has 17 residues. The germline V gene encodes CDR1 MGHRA and CDR2 YSYEKL. Trimming at V came to 3 bases and at J to 1 base, leaving 6 bases not matched to a gene. A word on this clone: The target antigen is unknown.

The repertoire was sequenced with immunoSEQ multiplex PCR; TCRdb's copy has only in-frame clones and lacks some. The sample comprises tens of thousands of clones, approximately 89% of which are singletons, and 18% rests with the top ten. This sample comprised CD4+ or CD8+ T cells sorted from blood, obtained in a trial of the OX40 agonist ivuxolimab. This rearrangement joins TRBV4-1 to TRBJ2-1; 10 nucleotides align to TRBD2. This clonotype was obtained from an adult with an advanced solid tumor such as melanoma, head and neck, liver or kidney cancer. CDR3 nucleotide sequence: TGCGCCAGCAGCCAGGATAGGACTAGCGGATCCTACAATGAGCAGTTCTTC. The encoded protein is CASSQDRTSGSYNEQFF.